Described below is a single T cell receptor (beta chain) sequence and its context. The sample belongs to a study of blood T cell repertoires in COVID-19. Study-wide background: COVID-19 samples, acute and convalescent, were from the United States, Italy and Spain. Sources were T cells, B-cell-depleted T cells, or PBMCs; the material itself was cDNA or gDNA.

Authors' methods: Counts of nucleated cells, estimated from reference gene primer amplification, were obtained. Profiling relied on immunoSEQ multiplex PCR, and the TCRdb table lists in-frame clones only, not all of them. The D gene and trimming were derived from the DNA, and the V and J assignments and clone size from that table. The sample holds 150,000 to 200,000 clones, over 75% seen once. From germline, CDR1 is SGHTA and CDR2 FQGTGA. The CDR3 contains 13 residues. Deletions cut 2 bases from V and 0 bases from J, with 4 bases between. This receptor was taken from a human donor in a cohort sampled during active COVID-19. The sample comprised peripheral blood. V and J are TRBV7-3 and TRBJ1-1; unclear D gene. The CDR3 bases are TGTGCCAGCAGCTTATTAATGAACACTGAAGCTTTCTTT. Translated, it gives CASSLLMNTEAFF.